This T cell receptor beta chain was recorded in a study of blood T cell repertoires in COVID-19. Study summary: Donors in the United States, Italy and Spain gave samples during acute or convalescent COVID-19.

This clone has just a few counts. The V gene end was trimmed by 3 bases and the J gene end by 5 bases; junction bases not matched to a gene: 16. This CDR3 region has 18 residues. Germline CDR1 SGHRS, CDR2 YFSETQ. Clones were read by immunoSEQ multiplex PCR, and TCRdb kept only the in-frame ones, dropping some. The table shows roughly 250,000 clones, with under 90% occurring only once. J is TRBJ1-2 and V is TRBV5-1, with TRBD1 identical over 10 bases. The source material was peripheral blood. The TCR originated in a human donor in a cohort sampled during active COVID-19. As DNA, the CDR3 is TGCGCCAGCAGCTCGCCGGGACAGGGGAACCCGACTGGGTATGGCTACACCTTC. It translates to CASSSPGQGNPTGYGYTF. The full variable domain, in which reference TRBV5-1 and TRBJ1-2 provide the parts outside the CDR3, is KAGVTQTPRYLIKTRGQQVTLSCSPISGHRSVSWYQQTPGQGLQFLFEYFSETQRNKGNFPGRFSGRQFSNSRSEMNVSTLELGDSALYLCASSSPGQGNPTGYGYTFGSGTRLTVV.